This T cell receptor beta chain was documented in a study of Graves' ophthalmopathy and Graves' hyperthyroidism (dated by TCRdb to 2016 to 2019). Notes on the research overall: A patient counted as having stable hyperthyroidism if there was no progression to ophthalmopathy within 18 months of follow-up. The study used signatures of the TCR beta repertoire to tell Graves' ophthalmopathy apart from Graves' hyperthyroidism and to predict which patients would progress to ophthalmopathy. In total, around 130 blood samples were TCR-sequenced: some 43 ophthalmopathy, under 85 hyperthyroidism and about 17 hyperthyroidism-to-ophthalmopathy patients. To explore V-J signatures distinguishing ophthalmopathy from hyperthyroidism, a discovery set of around 100 patients (roughly 44 ophthalmopathy, roughly 55 stable hyperthyroidism) was enrolled. An independent validation cohort was composed of 18 hyperthyroidism patients and 17 patients who later progressed from hyperthyroidism to ophthalmopathy. In roughly 6 hyperthyroidism patients, the T-cell repertoires found in thyroid tissue were compared with those found in blood. After sampling, hyperthyroidism patients received methimazole starting at 30 mg daily, and ophthalmopathy patients received high-dose intravenous methylprednisolone. Points the paper makes about the study in general: Most expanded thyroid clonotypes with frequency above 0.001 were also detected in blood, suggesting blood repertoires may reflect the thyroid immune response. No statistical method was used to set the sample size in advance, and the investigators knew which group each participant was assigned to. In cross-validation, the 13-signature model distinguished ophthalmopathy from stable hyperthyroidism with almost 90% sensitivity and roughly 81% specificity, and in the test set the corresponding values were 80% and 75%. In validation, the model predicted ophthalmopathy progression with about 64% sensitivity and 72% to 80% specificity; 12 predicted patients were CT-confirmed with GO in a median of approximately 6.5 months.

On this clonotype: Its specific antigen is unknown. Nothing much larger sits one base from this clone, and base qualities are not available.

Patients with hyperthyroidism were aged 18 to 65 years, had been newly diagnosed, and had a disease duration of less than 2 months. Anyone with other autoimmune diseases, uncontrolled infections, pregnancy or lactation was excluded from the study. Clinical symptoms, serum thyroxine, TRAb, thyroid ultrasound and orbital computed tomography formed the basis of the diagnosis. Total RNA was extracted using Trizol reagent, and RNA quality was checked on an Agilent 2100 Bioanalyzer. TCR beta CDR3 regions were amplified from RNA transcripts for repertoire sequencing. The first round was an RT-PCR using HTBI primers with the Qiagen OneStep RT-PCR kit, and this first round was followed by a second-round multiplex PCR, then size selection and purification. Sequencing of the libraries was carried out on an Illumina HiSeq2000 in paired-end mode with 100 bp reads. The authors' analysis ran thus. SOAPnuke was used for read processing, and reads with adapters, uncalled bases, a mean Phred below 15, or no exact constant-primer or identifier match were discarded. COPE v1.2.5 was used to merge high-quality paired reads. Clonotypes were defined as unique nucleotide sequences and were aligned to IMGT TRB V, D and J references using MiTCR v1.1. Only V-J combinations with frequency above 0.0001 were analysed, covering about 99% of repertoires. For each V-J combination, a TCR clonal expansion and chaos score was defined as the ratio of F50 clonal expansion to chaos observed in the TCRdist matrix. Welch's t-statistics and random forest were used to narrow the features down to 10 to 15 V-J combinations, which were then fed into a naive Bayes classifier. The Morisita-Horn index was used to measure how similar the thyroid and blood repertoires were. Using fastp trimming at Q25 and MiXCR clonotype assembly, TCRdb reanalyzed the public sequencing data and kept in-frame beta chains. Rows are unified per CDR3 protein, each entry keeping the most common DNA and genes. The V and J calls shown here were made by TCRdb, not taken from the authors' results. In this sample the table shows some 1.1 million distinct CDR3 sequences, about 38% of which occur a single time. The ten largest clones capture more than 9.5% of the sample.

The receptor comes from an adult man with Graves' hyperthyroidism. The sequenced material came from peripheral blood or thyroid tissue (not recorded which).

The CDR3 protein: CASSPWYTGTSGEETQYF. In nucleotides, the sequence is TGTGCCAGCAGTCCCTGGTACACGGGGACTAGCGGGGAAGAGACCCAGTACTTC. In this chain, TRBV25-1 is recombined with TRBJ2-5; TRBD2 matches 13 bases in the middle. The germline V gene yields MGHDK for CDR1 and SYGVNS for CDR2. Trimming takes 5 bases off V and 3 bases off J; junction bases not matched to a gene: 12. Reading from cysteine to phenylalanine, the CDR3 counts 18 amino acids. Only CDR3 DNA is held: 54 bases, read in frame from base 1.